What follows describes a single T cell receptor (beta chain). These data come from a study of CD8+ T cells in alopecia areata. CDR3 length: 12 residues. Germline loops: CDR1 LNHDA, CDR2 SQIVND (reference sequence). Trimming removed 0 bases from V and 12 bases from J, with 9 bases in between. After isolation, RNA underwent reverse transcription to generate cDNA as the sequencing template. Clones were read by immunoSEQ multiplex PCR, and TCRdb kept only the in-frame ones, dropping some. The table has fewer than 250,000 clones, 50% to 60% seen once. Treatment here: oral pan-JAK inhibitor, 5-10 mg twice daily.

The clonotype was recovered from a human donor with alopecia areata. The chain combines TRBV19 with TRBJ2-1; either TRBD1 or TRBD2 may fit D (5 bases each). The sample consisted of CD4+ T cells sorted from blood, taken at week 4, from a patient treated with tofacitinib. The CDR3 coding sequence is TGTGCCAGTAGTATAGATGGGGGAAGGCAGTTCTTC. This translates into CASSIDGGRQFF.